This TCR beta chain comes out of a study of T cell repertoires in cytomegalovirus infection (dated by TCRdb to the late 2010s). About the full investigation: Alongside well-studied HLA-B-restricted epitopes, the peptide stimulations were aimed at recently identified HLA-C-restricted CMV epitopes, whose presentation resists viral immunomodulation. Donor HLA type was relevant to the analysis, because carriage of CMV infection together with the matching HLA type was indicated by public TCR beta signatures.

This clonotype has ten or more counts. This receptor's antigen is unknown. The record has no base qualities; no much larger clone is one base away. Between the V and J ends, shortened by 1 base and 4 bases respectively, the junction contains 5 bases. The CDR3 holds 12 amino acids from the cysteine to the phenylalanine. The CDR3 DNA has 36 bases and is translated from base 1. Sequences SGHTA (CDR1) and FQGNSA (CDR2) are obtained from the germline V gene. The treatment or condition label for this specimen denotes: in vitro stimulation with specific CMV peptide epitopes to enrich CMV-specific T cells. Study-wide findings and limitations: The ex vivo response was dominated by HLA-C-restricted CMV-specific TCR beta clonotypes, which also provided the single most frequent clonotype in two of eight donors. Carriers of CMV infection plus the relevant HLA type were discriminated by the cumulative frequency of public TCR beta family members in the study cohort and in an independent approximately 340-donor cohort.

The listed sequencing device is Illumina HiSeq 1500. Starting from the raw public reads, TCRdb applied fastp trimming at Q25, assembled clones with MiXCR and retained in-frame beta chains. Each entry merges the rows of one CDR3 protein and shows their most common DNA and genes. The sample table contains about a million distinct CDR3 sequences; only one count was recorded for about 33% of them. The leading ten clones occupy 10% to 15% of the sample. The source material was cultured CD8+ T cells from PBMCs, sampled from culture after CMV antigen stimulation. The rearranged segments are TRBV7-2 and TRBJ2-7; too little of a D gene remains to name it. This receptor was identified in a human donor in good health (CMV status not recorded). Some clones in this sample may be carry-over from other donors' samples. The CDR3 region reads CASSLVRYEQYF. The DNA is TGTGCCAGCAGCTTAGTACGGTACGAGCAGTACTTC.